This T cell receptor beta chain was sequenced during a study of human T cells and chemical hapten exposure. Study-level results: DPC sensitization produced no change in TCRs with frequency above 1 in 1000.

This clonotype was detected many times. The antigen is not known. Library construction involved attaching unique molecular identifiers to individual cDNA molecules, which allowed quantitative, reproducible TCR counting. Study processing details: The median was about 96,000 TCRs per sample, ranging roughly 23,224 to 750,000. TCRdb reprocessed the 5' RACE reads with MiXCR, giving one entry per CDR3 protein. The V and J calls and clone size are TCRdb's, not the authors'. There are 81,000 or so distinct CDR3 sequences in the sample; more than 7% occur only once, and 2% to 2.5% lies in the top ten. The template was total RNA from unfractionated whole blood. The length of the CDR3 is 16 residues. The ends lost 5 bases at V and 5 bases at J; junction bases unmatched: 8. Looked up from germline, CDR1 is LGHDT and CDR2 is YNNKEL (reference sequence).

This TCR came from a male donor in good health. The chain couples TRBV3-1 to TRBJ2-3; 12 bases fit TRBD2. CDR3 region: CASSIPSGGAKDTQYF. In nucleotides, the CDR3 is TGTGCCAGCAGCATACCTAGCGGGGGGGCTAAAGATACGCAGTATTTT.